This T cell receptor (beta chain) appears in the sequencing data of a study of OX40 agonist ivuxolimab in advanced cancers. Study in general: Recorded diagnoses for dose-escalation patients were hepatocellular carcinoma, melanoma, renal cell or head and neck cancer. Anti-PD-1, anti-PD-L1 or anti-CTLA-4 therapy given earlier was allowed, and approximately 43% had some.

There are a few counts of this clone. What it recognizes is unknown. Broader study findings: CD4+ and CD8+ blood T cells expanded clonally by week 6 at 0.1 to 3.0 mg/kg.

Excluded were patients having autoimmune disease history or systemic immunosuppression. Data came from immunoSEQ multiplex PCR; TCRdb stores just in-frame clones and leaves some out. There are 55,000 to 70,000 clones in the sample; roughly 88% occur only once, and over 2% lies in the top ten. Trimming took off 6 bases at V and 7 bases at J, with 15 bases between the two ends. Looked up from germline, CDR1 is MNHNS and CDR2 is SASEGT. The CDR3 spans 13 residues. This chain links TRBV6-1 with TRBJ1-1, with D maybe TRBD1 (5 bases). The clonotype originates from an adult with an advanced solid tumor such as melanoma, head and neck, liver or kidney cancer. Sample: CD4+ or CD8+ T cells sorted from blood, taken in a trial of the OX40 agonist ivuxolimab. The CDR3 DNA is TGTGCCAGCAGCTCAGGGTTGTTAGGTGAAGCTTTCTTT. Translated, it gives CASSSGLLGEAFF.